Following are 5 T cell receptor beta chains from one sample sequenced in a study of blood T cell repertoires in COVID-19. The protocol was immunoSEQ multiplex PCR, while the TCRdb copy is restricted to in-frame clones and leaves out a portion. The top ten hold under 5.5% of the sample, which has 35,000 to 45,000 clones, approximately 86% seen once. The sample consisted of peripheral blood. These receptors originate from a man in his forties with active COVID-19.

The V gene is TRBV6-1, the J gene TRBJ2-3, with D maybe TRBD1 (5 bases). V lost 2 bases and J 0 bases, leaving 6 bases between the germline ends. Per germline, CDR1 MNHNS and CDR2 SASEGT. This CDR3 has 14 residues. The CDR3 sequence is CASSEQGSTDTQYF. The CDR3 region has the DNA TGTGCCAGCAGTGAACAGGGCAGCACAGATACGCAGTATTTT.

CDR3 in DNA: TGTGCCAGCAGTTACTCGGGCAGGGGTGACCCCGGGGAGCTGTTTTTT. It is translated as CASSYSGRGDPGELFF. The V gene is TRBV6-6, the J gene TRBJ2-2; D might be TRBD1 (6 bases). Trimming pared 0 bases from V and 6 bases from J, leaving 14 bases between. This CDR3 is built from 16 residues. Germline V gene lookup returns CDR1 MNHNY and CDR2 SVGAGI (reference sequence).

This clone was recorded once. The V gene is TRBV7-7, the J gene TRBJ2-3; possibly TRBD2 for D (6 bases). Germline CDR1 SSHAT, CDR2 FNYEAQ (reference sequence). V was cut by 5 bases and J by 1 base, with 22 bases left in between. This CDR3 has 18 amino acids. DNA of the CDR3: TGTGCCAGCAGCCCTACCGCGCGCGGGATGACAGGCACAGATACGCAGTATTTT. Amino acids: CASSPTARGMTGTDTQYF.

The chain is built from TRBV5-4 and TRBJ2-1; 7 bases fit TRBD2. V was pared by 2 bases and J by 4 bases, with 6 bases of the junction left unmatched. CDR1 and CDR2 (germline): SGHNT, YYREEE (reference sequence). The CDR3 loop spans 15 amino acids. The CDR3: CASSFMLAAYNEQFF. The DNA of the CDR3 is TGTGCCAGCAGCTTTATGCTAGCGGCTTACAATGAGCAGTTCTTC.

The chain is built from TRBV18 and TRBJ2-7; D remains ambiguous. The CDR3 covers 12 residues. V was pared by 3 bases and J by 1 base, with 4 bases between. Germline CDR1 is KGHSH and CDR2 is LQKENI. The CDR3 DNA reads TGTGCCAGCTCACCTCAGTCCTACGAGCAGTACTTC. Translation gives CASSPQSYEQYF.